This is a list of T cell receptor beta chains from one sample in a study of beta chain features in type 1 diabetes. TCRdb's copy holds only in-frame clones and misses some; the assay was immunoSEQ multiplex PCR. In the table there are some 160,000 clones, 8% to 9.5% of which are singletons. Sequenced material: central memory CD4+ T cells from blood. The source of these receptors is a woman aged 18-29 years with type 1 diabetes. Both conserved end residues are part of each CDR3. A D gene is named only where the DNA matches it firmly. Not all rows give a size; the values are once, few, many and, for expanded clones, a class.

-	few	TRBJ1-3	TRBV4-1	TGCGCCAGCACCCCCCGGTTCTCTGGAAACACCATATATTTT	CASTPRFSGNTIYF
TRBD1	few	TRBJ1-6	TRBV4-3	TGCGCCAGCAGCCAAGATGAGGGACAGAGGTCACCCCTCCACTTT	CASSQDEGQRSPLHF
TRBD1	few	TRBJ1-2	TRBV7-2	TGTGCCAGCAGCCGAAGCCAGGGGGCTAGGGGCTACACCTTC	CASSRSQGARGYTF
TRBD2	few	TRBJ2-5	TRBV6-5	TGTGCCAGCACCTCTAGCGGGAGTGAGACCCAGTACTTC	CASTSSGSETQYF
-	-	TRBJ2-2	TRBV29-1	TGCAGCGTTGGGGAGGTCACCCAGGGGGGGAACACCGGGGAGCTGTTTTTT	CSVGEVTQGGNTGELFF
-	few	TRBJ2-1	TRBV9	TGTGCCAGCAGCCGTAACAATGAGCAGTTCTTC	CASSRNNEQFF
TRBD2	few	TRBJ2-5	TRBV6-5	TGTGCCAGCAGTCCGAATCCGGGGGGGGAGACCCAGTACTTC	CASSPNPGGETQYF
TRBD1	few	TRBJ2-3	TRBV2	TGTGCCAGCAGTAATCCGACAGGGGCGACTAGCACAGATACGCAGTATTTT	CASSNPTGATSTDTQYF
TRBD2	once	TRBJ2-1	TRBV4-3	TGCGCCAGCAGCCAAGTTTGGGCAGTGACTAGCGGGGGGGCCTTGAATGAGCAGTTCTTC	CASSQVWAVTSGGALNEQFF
-	-	TRBJ2-5	TRBV9	TGTGCCAGCAGCGTAGGGTGGAGTGAGACCCAGTACTTC	CASSVGWSETQYF
-	few	TRBJ2-5	TRBV5-8	TGTGCCAGCAGCCTCGGGAGCCAAGAGACCCAGTACTTC	CASSLGSQETQYF
TRBD1	few	TRBJ1-2	TRBV25-1	TGTGCCAGCAGTGGAGGACAGGGGATTAGTGGCTACACCTTC	CASSGGQGISGYTF
-	few	TRBJ1-1	TRBV2	TGTGCCAGCAGTCCCCGGGGGGTTTGGAACACTGAAGCTTTCTTT	CASSPRGVWNTEAFF
TRBD1	few	TRBJ2-6	TRBV4-3	TGCGCCAGCAGCCCGCAGGGGGCTGGGGCCAACGTCCTGACTTTC	CASSPQGAGANVLTF
-	few	TRBJ1-6	TRBV5-1	TGCGCCAGCAGCCATGGGGACAACACACCCCTCCACTTT	CASSHGDNTPLHF
-	-	TRBJ1-2	TRBV5-1	TGCGCCAGCAGCATCGCCGGGGGGGCTAACTATGGCTACACCTTC	CASSIAGGANYGYTF
TRBD2	-	TRBJ2-6	TRBV30	TGTGCCTGGAGAGCTTGGGAAGCGGGAAGACCTGGGGCCAACGTCCTGACTTTC	CAWRAWEAGRPGANVLTF
TRBD1	-	TRBJ1-1	TRBV7-3	TGTGCCAGCAGCTCAGGGGGTGAAGCTTTCTTT	CASSSGGEAFF
TRBD1	few	TRBJ2-3	TRBV29-1	TGCAGCGTCAGACAGGGGGGTAAAGATACGCAGTATTTT	CSVRQGGKDTQYF
TRBD2	-	TRBJ2-7	TRBV15	TGTGCCACCAGCAGAGTTCCTAGCGGGACCTCCTACGAGCAGTACTTC	CATSRVPSGTSYEQYF
-	-	TRBJ2-1	TRBV19	TGTGCCAGTACTAGGTGGAATCAAAATGAGCAGTTCTTC	CASTRWNQNEQFF
TRBD2	-	TRBJ2-1	TRBV4-3	TGCGCCAGGTGGCCTAGCGGAGACAATGAGCAGTTCTTC	CARWPSGDNEQFF
TRBD1	few	TRBJ1-6	TRBV15	TGTGCCACCAGCACCCTTGGGACAGGGAATAATTCACCCCTCCACTTT	CATSTLGTGNNSPLHF